This T cell receptor beta chain was identified in a study of cytomegalovirus exposure and HLA in healthy donors. The CDR3 is 14 amino acids. Germline CDR1 is LNHDA and CDR2 is SQIVND (reference sequence). The trim removed 4 bases at V and 5 bases at J, leaving 3 bases unmatched. Vbeta (60) and Jbeta (13) primers were used in the PCR. The assay was immunoSEQ multiplex PCR, and TCRdb's table has in-frame clones only and misses some. The data show 210,000 or so clones, roughly 90% seen once. Overall study findings and caveats: An analysis done earlier found most TCR beta V segments productive about 87% or about 30% of the time.

Note on this clone: The antigen remains undetermined.

This chain links TRBV19 with TRBJ2-4; 9 bases map to TRBD1. This sequence was found in a woman younger than 30 in good health and CMV-seronegative. The sequenced sample consisted of PBMCs. The CDR3 protein is CASSTRDRENIQYF. CDR3 in DNA: TGTGCCAGTAGTACCCGGGACAGGGAAAACATTCAGTACTTC.